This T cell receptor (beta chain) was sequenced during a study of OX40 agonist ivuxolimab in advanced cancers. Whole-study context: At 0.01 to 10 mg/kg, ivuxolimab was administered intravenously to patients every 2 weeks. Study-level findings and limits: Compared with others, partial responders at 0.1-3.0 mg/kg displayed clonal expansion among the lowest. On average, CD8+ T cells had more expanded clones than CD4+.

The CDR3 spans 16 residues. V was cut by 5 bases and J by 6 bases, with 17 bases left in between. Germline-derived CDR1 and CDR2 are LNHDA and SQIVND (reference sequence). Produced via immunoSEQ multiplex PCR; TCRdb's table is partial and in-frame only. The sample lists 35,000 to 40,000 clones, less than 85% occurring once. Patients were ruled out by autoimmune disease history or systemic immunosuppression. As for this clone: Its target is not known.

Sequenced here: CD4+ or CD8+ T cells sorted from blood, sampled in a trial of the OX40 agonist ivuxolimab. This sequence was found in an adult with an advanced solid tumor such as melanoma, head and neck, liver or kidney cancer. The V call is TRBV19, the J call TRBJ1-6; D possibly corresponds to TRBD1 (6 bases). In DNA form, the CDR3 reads TGTGCCAGTAGTCCCGGGCAGGGGTATGGTAATTCACCCCTCCACTTT. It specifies CASSPGQGYGNSPLHF.